This record covers a single TCR beta chain. The sample originates from a study of blood T cell repertoires in COVID-19. The wider study: Material from acute and convalescent COVID-19 was sourced from the United States, Italy and Spain. In each case, the material was cDNA or gDNA derived from T cells, B-cell-depleted T cells, or PBMCs.

This CDR3 region has 15 residues. V was shortened by 1 base and J by 2 bases, with 9 bases between the two germline ends. CDR1 MNHEY and CDR2 SVGAGI come from the germline V gene. The protocol was immunoSEQ multiplex PCR, while the TCRdb copy is restricted to in-frame clones and leaves out a portion. The table records 150,000 or so clones, just over 90% of them present only once. This clonotype was obtained from a man aged 18-30 years with acute or convalescent COVID-19. The specimen was peripheral blood. This sequence joins TRBV6-5 and TRBJ1-5; tentatively, D is TRBD1 (5 bases). The CDR3 DNA reads as TGTGCCAGCAGTTACTTCCAGGGCGGCAATCAGCCCCAGCATTTT. Encoded protein: CASSYFQGGNQPQHF.